This T cell receptor beta chain stems from a study of OX40 agonist ivuxolimab in advanced cancers. About the full investigation: Ivuxolimab, which targeted the costimulatory receptor OX40 (CD134), was an agonistic, fully human IgG2 monoclonal antibody. Prior anti-PD-1, anti-PD-L1 or anti-CTLA-4 therapy was permitted, and 35% to 40% of dose-escalation patients had received checkpoint inhibitors. A male proportion of approximately 83% and a mean age of approximately 61 years, ranging from about 23 to 79, were recorded for the dose-escalation cohort. Intravenous ivuxolimab was administered to patients every 2 weeks at six dose levels: 0.01, 0.1, 0.3, 1.5, 3 and 10 mg/kg. The monotherapy dose-escalation portion (N ≈ 55 patients) of the phase I ivuxolimab trial is reported in the paper. Of the roughly 51 dose-escalation patients, hepatocellular carcinoma was present in roughly 19, melanoma in approximately 15, renal cell carcinoma in 9 and head and neck cancer in 9. Three dose-escalation patients achieved partial responses, one with hepatocellular carcinoma and two with cutaneous melanoma. The point of sequencing TCRbeta in the periphery was to test whether ivuxolimab changed TCR sequence diversity and drove clonal T-cell expansion.

The trial excluded patients who had a history of autoimmune disease or who were on systemic immunosuppression. In every dose cohort, peripheral blood was drawn for TCR sequencing at baseline, cycle 4 day 1, and cycle 7 day 1. Samples were obtained from an open-label, multicenter, first-in-human phase I dose-escalation trial of ivuxolimab. The trial enrolled adults with locally advanced or metastatic head and neck squamous cell, hepatocellular, melanoma or renal cell carcinoma. CD4+ and CD8+ T cells were sorted separately from peripheral blood before TCR sequencing. To sequence the TCRbeta CDR3 region, genomic DNA was isolated from the sorted cells. The immunoSEQ Assay was used to sequence the TCRbeta CDR3 regions. The immuneACCESS repertoire file appears here via TCRdb, limited to in-frame rearrangements. These files lack a portion of the clones; in checked studies, under half of the deficit traces to unresolved V genes, and the cause of the others is not known. Across this sample there are some 86,000 clones, with over 75% seen only once. The ten largest account for roughly 3.4% of the sample.

What the study reported, not specific to this receptor: In the 0.1-3.0 mg/kg groups, partial responders were among the patients with the lowest normalized peripheral clonal expansion, particularly in CD8+ T cells. On average, CD8+ T cells showed more expanded clones than CD4+ T cells after ivuxolimab. Low levels of normalized T-cell clonal expansion were also seen in some patients who did not respond. The antigen specificity of the peripheral T cells that underwent clonal expansion was not determined. At doses of 0.1 to 3.0 mg/kg, clonal expansion of both CD4+ and CD8+ T cells in blood was seen between baseline and week 6.

Regarding this clone: What antigen it recognizes has not been identified. No base-level quality is on record; no much larger clone is a single base apart.

This clonotype was obtained from an adult with an advanced solid tumor such as melanoma, head and neck, liver or kidney cancer. Source: CD4+ or CD8+ T cells sorted from blood, taken in a trial of the OX40 agonist ivuxolimab.

The DNA sequence is given as TGCGCCAGCAGATTAGCGAGTAGCTCCTACAATGAGCAGTTCTTC. It encodes CASRLASSSYNEQFF. The chain joins TRBV4-1 to TRBJ2-1, with a weak D call of TRBD2 (5 bases match). Inclusive of the bounding cysteine and phenylalanine, the CDR3 is 15 residues long. Only the CDR3 DNA stays, 45 bases, in frame from base 1. Trimming removed 6 bases from V and 0 bases from J, leaving 12 bases between the germline ends. CDR1 and CDR2, per the germline V gene, are MGHRA and YSYEKL.